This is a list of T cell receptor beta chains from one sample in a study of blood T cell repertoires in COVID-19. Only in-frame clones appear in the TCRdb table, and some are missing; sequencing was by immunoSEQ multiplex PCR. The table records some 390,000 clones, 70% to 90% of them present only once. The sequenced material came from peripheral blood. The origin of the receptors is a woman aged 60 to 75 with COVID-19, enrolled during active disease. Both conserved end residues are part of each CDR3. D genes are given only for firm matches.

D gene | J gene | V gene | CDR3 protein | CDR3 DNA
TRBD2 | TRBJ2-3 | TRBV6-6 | CASSSLAGVSTDTQYF | TGTGCCAGCAGTTCCCTAGCGGGGGTAAGCACAGATACGCAGTATTTT
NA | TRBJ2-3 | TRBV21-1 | CASSATTGQGLNTQYF | TGTGCCAGCAGCGCGACGACGGGACAGGGGCTTAATACGCAGTATTTT
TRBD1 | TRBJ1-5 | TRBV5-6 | CASSRGQINQPQHF | TGTGCCAGCAGCCGGGGACAGATTAATCAGCCCCAGCATTTT
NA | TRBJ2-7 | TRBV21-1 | CASSKSGGYHEQYF | TGTGCCAGCAGCAAATCGGGAGGGTATCACGAGCAGTACTTC
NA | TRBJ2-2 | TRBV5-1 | CASRARENTGELFF | TGCGCCAGCAGGGCGAGGGAGAACACCGGGGAGCTGTTTTTT
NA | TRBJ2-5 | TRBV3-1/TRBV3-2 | CASSLRGETQYF | TGTGCCAGCAGCCTTAGAGGGGAGACCCAGTACTTC
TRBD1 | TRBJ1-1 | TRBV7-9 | CASRGTGVVAEAFF | TGTGCCAGCAGGGGGACAGGGGTGGTCGCTGAAGCTTTCTTT
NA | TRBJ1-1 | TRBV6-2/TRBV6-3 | CASSGALRAFF | TGTGCCAGCAGCGGGGCCTTGAGAGCTTTCTTT
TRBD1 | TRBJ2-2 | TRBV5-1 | CASSFGQGSTGELFF | TGCGCCAGCAGCTTCGGACAGGGTAGTACCGGGGAGCTGTTTTTT
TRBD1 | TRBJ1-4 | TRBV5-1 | CASSYAPGQQNEKLFF | TGCGCCAGCAGCTATGCCCCGGGACAGCAAAATGAAAAACTGTTTTTT
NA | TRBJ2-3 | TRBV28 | CASSWAATDTQYF | TGTGCCAGCAGTTGGGCAGCTACAGATACGCAGTATTTT
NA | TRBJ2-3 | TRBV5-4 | CASSSRDSSDTQYF | TGTGCCAGCAGCTCCCGGGACTCGTCAGATACGCAGTATTTT
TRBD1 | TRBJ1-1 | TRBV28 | CASIPPGQVPNTEAFF | TGTGCCAGCATCCCTCCGGGACAGGTACCGAACACTGAAGCTTTCTTT
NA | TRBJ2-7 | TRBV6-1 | CASSENRMGLYEQYF | TGTGCCAGCAGTGAAAATCGTATGGGGCTCTACGAGCAGTACTTC
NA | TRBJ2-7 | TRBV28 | CASSFPLQGTPYEQYF | TGTGCCAGCAGTTTTCCCCTCCAGGGGACCCCCTACGAGCAGTACTTC
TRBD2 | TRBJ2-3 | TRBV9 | CASSAGLAGGHTQYF | TGTGCCAGCAGCGCCGGACTAGCGGGGGGGCATACGCAGTATTTT